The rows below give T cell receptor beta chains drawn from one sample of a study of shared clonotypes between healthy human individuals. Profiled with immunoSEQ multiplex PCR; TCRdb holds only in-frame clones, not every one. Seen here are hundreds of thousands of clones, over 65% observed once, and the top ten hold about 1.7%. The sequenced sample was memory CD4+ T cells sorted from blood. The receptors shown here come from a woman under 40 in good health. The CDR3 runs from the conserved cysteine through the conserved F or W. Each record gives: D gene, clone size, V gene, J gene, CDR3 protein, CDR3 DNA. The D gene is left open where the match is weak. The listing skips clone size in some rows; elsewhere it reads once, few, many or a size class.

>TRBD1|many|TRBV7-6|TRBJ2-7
CASSPTGQDYEQYF
TGTGCCAGCAGCCCTACGGGACAGGACTACGAGCAGTACTTC
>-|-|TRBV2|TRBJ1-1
CASSEGLVTEAFF
TGTGCCAGCAGTGAAGGGCTAGTCACTGAAGCTTTCTTT
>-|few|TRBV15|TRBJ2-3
CATSRDPGGTDTQYF
TGTGCCACCAGCAGAGACCCGGGAGGCACAGATACGCAGTATTTT
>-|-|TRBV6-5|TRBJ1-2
CASSYLTGFSGYTF
TGTGCCAGCAGTTACTTAACAGGGTTTAGTGGCTACACCTTC
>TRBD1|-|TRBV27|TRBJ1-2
CASSFSGTGAYGYTF
TGTGCCAGCAGTTTTAGTGGGACAGGTGCCTATGGCTACACCTTC
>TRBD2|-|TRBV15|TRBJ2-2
CATSGRAGGNTGELFF
TGTGCCACCAGCGGAAGAGCGGGAGGGAACACCGGGGAGCTGTTTTTT
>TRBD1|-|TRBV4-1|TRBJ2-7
CASSQDTGGGYEQYF
TGCGCCAGCAGCCAAGATACAGGGGGCGGCTACGAGCAGTACTTC
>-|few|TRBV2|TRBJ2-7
CASGTASNEQYF
TGTGCCAGCGGGACCGCTTCAAACGAGCAGTACTTC
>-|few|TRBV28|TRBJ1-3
CASSLAGVSGNTIYF
TGTGCCAGCAGTTTAGCGGGGGTGTCTGGAAACACCATATATTTT
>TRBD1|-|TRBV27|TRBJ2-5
CASSRQGFGTQYF
TGTGCCAGCAGCCGACAGGGTTTCGGGACCCAGTACTTC
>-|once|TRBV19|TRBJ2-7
CASSAELGYEQYF
TGTGCCAGCTCAGCGGAGCTAGGCTACGAGCAGTACTTC
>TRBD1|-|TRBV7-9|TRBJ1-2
CASREGWTGDRGYTF
TGTGCCAGCCGTGAGGGCTGGACAGGGGATCGTGGCTACACCTTC
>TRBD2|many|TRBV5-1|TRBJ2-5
CASREGLAGGVQYF
TGCGCCAGCAGGGAAGGACTAGCGGGAGGAGTCCAGTACTTC
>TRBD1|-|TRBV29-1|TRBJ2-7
CSVGARDRGPHEQYF
TGCAGCGTTGGAGCTCGGGACAGGGGACCCCACGAGCAGTACTTC
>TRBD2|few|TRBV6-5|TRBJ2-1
CASSAGGPWNEQFF
TGTGCCAGCAGTGCGGGAGGGCCTTGGAATGAGCAGTTCTTC
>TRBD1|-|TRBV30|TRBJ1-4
CAWSSVDRFRVGTNEKLFF
TGTGCCTGGAGTAGTGTGGACAGGTTCAGGGTAGGAACTAATGAAAAACTGTTTTTT
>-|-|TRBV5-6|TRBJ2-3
CASSLTAGTVTDTQYF
TGTGCCAGCAGCTTGACTGCAGGGACGGTCACAGATACGCAGTATTTT
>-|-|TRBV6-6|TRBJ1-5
CASSYRPARGNQPQHF
TGTGCCAGCAGTTACCGGCCCGCCCGAGGGAATCAGCCCCAGCATTTT
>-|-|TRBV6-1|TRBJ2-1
CASSQSRNEQFF
TGTGCCAGCAGTCAATCTAGGAATGAGCAGTTCTTC
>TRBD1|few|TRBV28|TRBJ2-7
CASSSSGTGGYEQYF
TGTGCCAGCAGTTCCTCCGGGACAGGGGGCTACGAGCAGTACTTC
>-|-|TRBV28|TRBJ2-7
CASSWDSHEQYF
TGTGCCAGCAGCTGGGACTCCCACGAGCAGTACTTC
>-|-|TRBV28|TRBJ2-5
CASSLLGTQYF
TGTGCCAGCAGTTTATTGGGGACCCAGTACTTC
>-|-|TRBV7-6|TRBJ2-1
CASSLSRAGLNGNEQFF
TGTGCCAGCAGCTTATCGAGGGCGGGTCTCAACGGGAATGAGCAGTTCTTC
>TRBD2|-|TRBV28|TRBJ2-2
CASSGGTSGRKTGELFF
TGTGCCAGCAGTGGAGGGACTAGCGGGAGAAAGACCGGGGAGCTGTTTTTT
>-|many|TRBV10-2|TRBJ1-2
CASGDRAAYGYTF
TGCGCCAGCGGGGACCGAGCCGCTTATGGCTACACCTTC
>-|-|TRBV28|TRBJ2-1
CASSRWENEQFF
TGTGCCAGCAGTAGGTGGGAAAATGAGCAGTTCTTC
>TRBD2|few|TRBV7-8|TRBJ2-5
CASSPGAGRETQYF
TGTGCCAGCAGTCCCGGAGCGGGAAGGGAGACCCAGTACTTC
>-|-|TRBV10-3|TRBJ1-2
CAISEAETYGYTF
TGTGCCATCAGTGAAGCAGAAACCTATGGCTACACCTTC
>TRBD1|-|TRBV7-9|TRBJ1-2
CASSSGQGWGYTF
TGTGCCAGCAGCTCCGGACAGGGATGGGGCTACACCTTC
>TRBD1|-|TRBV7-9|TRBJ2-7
CASSPYTGAYEQYF
TGTGCCAGCAGCCCATATACAGGGGCCTACGAGCAGTACTTC
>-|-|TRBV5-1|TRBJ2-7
CASSPDVGGIYDEQYF
TGCGCCAGCAGCCCGGATGTTGGCGGGATATACGACGAGCAGTACTTC
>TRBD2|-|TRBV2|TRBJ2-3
CASQPSGITDTQYF
TGTGCCAGCCAGCCTAGCGGCATCACAGATACGCAGTATTTT
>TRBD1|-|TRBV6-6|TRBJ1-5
CASSYSTGLGQPQHF
TGTGCCAGCAGTTACTCGACAGGGCTCGGTCAGCCCCAGCATTTT
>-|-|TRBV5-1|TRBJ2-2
CASSLVGSDTGELFF
TGCGCCAGCAGCTTGGTCGGGAGTGACACCGGGGAGCTGTTTTTT
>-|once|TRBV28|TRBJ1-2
CASSFDNYGYTF
TGTGCCAGCAGTTTTGACAACTATGGCTACACCTTC
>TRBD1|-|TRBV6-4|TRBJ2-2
CASKTGTHTGELFF
TGTGCCAGCAAGACAGGGACCCACACCGGGGAGCTGTTTTTT
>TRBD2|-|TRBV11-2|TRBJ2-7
CASSLREGPYEQYF
TGTGCCAGCAGCCTCCGGGAGGGGCCATACGAGCAGTACTTC
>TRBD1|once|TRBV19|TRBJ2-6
CASVTGSVAGANVLTF
TGTGCCAGTGTGACAGGGTCGGTCGCTGGGGCCAACGTCCTGACTTTC
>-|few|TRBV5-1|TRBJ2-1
CASSLDASTYNEQFF
TGCGCCAGCAGCTTGGATGCGTCTACCTACAATGAGCAGTTCTTC
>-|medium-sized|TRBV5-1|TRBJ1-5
CASSLSSGTQPQHF
TGCGCCAGCAGCTTGTCTTCCGGGACTCAGCCCCAGCATTTT
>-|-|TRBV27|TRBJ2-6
CASSPRGSGANVLTF
TGTGCCAGCAGTCCCCGGGGCTCTGGGGCCAACGTCCTGACTTTC
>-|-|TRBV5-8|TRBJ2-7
CASSSYRQAGYEQYF
TGTGCCAGCAGCTCCTACCGACAGGCGGGCTACGAGCAGTACTTC
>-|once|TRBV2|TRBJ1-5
CASRLTGNHQPQHF
TGTGCCAGCAGGCTGACAGGCAACCATCAGCCCCAGCATTTT
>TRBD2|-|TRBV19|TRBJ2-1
CASSIVHWGGNEQFF
TGTGCCAGTAGTATAGTTCACTGGGGGGGCAATGAGCAGTTCTTC
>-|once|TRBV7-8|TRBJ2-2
CASSVERRGSNTGELFF
TGTGCCAGCAGTGTTGAGCGGAGAGGCTCGAACACCGGGGAGCTGTTTTTT
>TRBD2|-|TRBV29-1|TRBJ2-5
CSVDREGGTQYF
TGCAGCGTTGACCGGGAGGGGGGGACCCAGTACTTC
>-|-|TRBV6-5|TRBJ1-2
CASSSGGDRYTF
TGTGCCAGCAGTTCCGGGGGCGATCGCTACACCTTC
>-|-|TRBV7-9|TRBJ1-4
CASSFTGRGGEKLFF
TGTGCCAGCAGTTTTACAGGTCGGGGTGGTGAAAAACTGTTTTTT
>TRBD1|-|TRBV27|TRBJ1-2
CASSSGTGNYGYTF
TGTGCCAGCAGTTCCGGGACAGGGAACTATGGCTACACCTTC
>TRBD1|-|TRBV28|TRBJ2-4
CASSSTGVGKNIQYF
TGTGCCAGCAGTTCTACAGGGGTCGGCAAAAACATTCAGTACTTC
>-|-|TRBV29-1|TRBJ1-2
CSVEGGSGYTF
TGCAGCGTTGAGGGGGGTAGCGGCTACACCTTC
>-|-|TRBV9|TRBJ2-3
CASSVLDGSSGDTQYF
TGTGCCAGCAGCGTATTGGACGGGAGTTCCGGAGATACGCAGTATTTT
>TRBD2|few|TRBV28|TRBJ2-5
CASSFTKASGKETQYF
TGTGCCAGCAGTTTTACTAAGGCTAGCGGGAAAGAGACCCAGTACTTC
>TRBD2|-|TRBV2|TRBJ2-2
CASSRRTSGIGELFF
TGTGCCAGCAGCCGCCGGACTAGCGGGATCGGGGAGCTGTTTTTT
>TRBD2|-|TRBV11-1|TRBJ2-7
CASTISPASGSGEQYF
TGTGCCAGCACCATCTCCCCCGCTAGCGGGAGTGGCGAGCAGTACTTC